This T cell receptor beta chain stems from a study of regulatory T cells in long-lasting Graves disease. The CDR3 covers 15 residues. Germline CDR1 and CDR2: LGHNA and YNFKEQ. V gave up 4 bases and J gave up 0 bases, with 10 bases separating them. Time point indicated: persistent/refractory GD, antithyroid drugs over 5 years with positive TRAb. PBMC-extracted RNA yielded the TCR library. Peripheral blood, at about 9 milliliters, went into EDTA tubes. Study observations and caveats: Investigators studied peripheral blood only, not thyroid tissue. Among samples with persistent disease, TRBV28, TRBJ1-2 and TRBJ2-5 were favored.

Building of the TCR beta libraries involved iRepertoire HTBI primers and Arm-PCR of CDR3 regions. Via MiXCR, TCRdb re-called the multiplex PCR reads, giving one row per CDR3 protein. The sample includes 350,000 to 450,000 distinct CDR3 sequences, about 21% seen only once; the top ten take roughly an eighth. This clonotype was seen more than once but under ten times. The antigen remains undetermined. Sequencing used peripheral blood mononuclear cells (PBMCs), obtained when the disease was refractory, from a patient treated with antithyroid drugs. The rearrangement uses TRBV4-2 and TRBJ1-5; weak D call: TRBD1 (5 bases). The receptor's source is a female donor with Graves disease. For the CDR3, the DNA is TGTGCCAGCAGCCCACAGGCTGCTAGCAATCAGCCCCAGCATTTT. Amino acid sequence: CASSPQAASNQPQHF.